The 20 T cell receptor beta chains in this list originate from one sample, sequenced in a study of T cells after yellow fever vaccination. MiXCR was run by TCRdb on the 5' RACE reads, yielding one entry per CDR3 protein. The table includes over 300,000 distinct CDR3 sequences, less than 4.5% detected once. The sample consisted of PBMCs, taken on the day of the yellow fever booster vaccination. These receptors were collected from a man between 18 and 29 years old who received the YFV17D yellow fever vaccine.

In its sample, this clonotype was seen a few times. The genes are TRBV4-1 and TRBJ2-1; 9 nucleotides match TRBD1. The V gene end was trimmed by 4 bases and the J gene end by 5 bases; junction bases not matched to a gene: 6. This CDR3 comprises 15 residues. CDR1 and CDR2 from the germline V gene are MGHRA and YSYEKL. The CDR3 DNA follows: TGCGCCAGCAGCCGAGGGACAGGGCAAGACAATGAGCAGTTCTTC. This encodes CASSRGTGQDNEQFF.

The chain couples TRBV29-1 to TRBJ2-7; weak D call: TRBD2 (5 bases). The CDR3 contains 12 residues. V was trimmed by 6 bases and J by 1 base, leaving 10 bases between them. CDR1 and CDR2 from the germline V gene are SQVTM and ANQGSEA. The CDR3 loop is CSVLEGSYEQYF. CDR3 nucleotides: TGCAGCGTACTAGAAGGGTCCTACGAGCAGTACTTC.

This clonotype was seen only a few times. The chain uses TRBV4-3 and TRBJ2-7; tentatively, D is TRBD1 (6 bases). Germline CDR1 is LGHNA and CDR2 is YSLEER. This CDR3 has 16 residues. Between the trimmed V and J ends, which lost 0 bases and 7 bases, there was a span of 19 bases. The CDR3 DNA sequence: TGCGCCAGCAGCCAAGATCGGATGGGGGCGAAGGGTGAGCAGTACTTC. Encoded protein: CASSQDRMGAKGEQYF.

CDR3 sequence: CASSYRRDRGRLNEKLFF. The CDR3 DNA sequence: TGTGCCAGCAGTTACCGCCGGGACAGGGGGCGGTTAAATGAAAAACTGTTTTTT. The chain couples TRBV27 to TRBJ1-4, with 12 bases that match TRBD1. Trimming removed 4 bases from V and 5 bases from J; junction bases left unmatched: 11. Germline values: CDR1 MNHEY, CDR2 SMNVEV (reference sequence). The CDR3 totals 18 residues. Filled out from reference TRBV27 and TRBJ1-4, the complete variable domain reads EAQVTQNPRYLITVTGKKLTVTCSQNMNHEYMSWYRQDPGLGLRQIYYSMNVEVTDKGDVPEGYKVSRKEKRNFPLILESPSPNQTSLYFCASSYRRDRGRLNEKLFFGSGTQLSVL.

This clonotype appeared many times. The CDR3, as DNA: TGCGCCAGCAGCTTGGAGGGGTTCAAAGAGACCCAGTACTTC. Translation gives CASSLEGFKETQYF. V usage is TRBV5-1 and J usage is TRBJ2-5; possibly TRBD1 for D (5 bases). The germline V gene has CDR1 SGHRS and CDR2 YFSETQ. This CDR3 has 14 amino acids. Trimming took off 0 bases at V and 3 bases at J, with 9 bases between the two ends.

There are many counts of this clonotype. The genes are TRBV19 and TRBJ2-7; 8 bases align to TRBD1. The germline CDR1 and CDR2 sequences are LNHDA and SQIVND (reference sequence). J was trimmed by 0 bases and V by 6 bases; bases with no gene match: 13. The CDR3 contains 17 residues. CDR3 loop: CASRGHGTGGSSYEQYF. The CDR3 bases are TGTGCCAGTAGGGGACACGGGACAGGAGGAAGCTCCTACGAGCAGTACTTC.

This chain uses TRBV6-6 with TRBJ2-1; 10 bases are a match to TRBD2. This CDR3 has 16 residues. CDR1 and CDR2 (germline): MNHNY, SVGAGI (reference sequence). After removal of 2 bases from V and 6 bases from J, the junction contained 7 bases not matched to a gene. Written as DNA, the CDR3 is TGTGCCAGCAGTTACCAAAGCGGGGGGGCTTTCAATGAGCAGTTCTTC. Encoded protein: CASSYQSGGAFNEQFF.

This clonotype appeared a few times. The gene calls are TRBV7-2 and TRBJ1-2; D gene uncertain. CDR1 and CDR2 from the germline V gene are SGHTA and FQGNSA. The germline V and J ends were trimmed by 1 base and 4 bases, with 10 bases remaining between them. The CDR3 spans 14 residues. The CDR3 loop reads CASSLGGVLYGYTF. The CDR3 bases are TGTGCCAGCAGCTTAGGGGGAGTTCTCTATGGCTACACCTTC.

In its sample, this clonotype was seen many times. The CDR3 sequence is CASSFFQGMPGELFF. The CDR3 DNA sequence: TGTGCCAGCAGTTTTTTTCAGGGAATGCCCGGGGAGCTGTTTTTT. V and J are TRBV27 and TRBJ2-2, with D maybe TRBD1 (5 bases). V was clipped by 3 bases and J by 6 bases, with 14 bases between them. Germline CDR1 reads MNHEY; CDR2 reads SMNVEV (reference sequence). The CDR3 is 15 amino acids.

This clonotype was observed a few times. The genes are TRBV20-1 and TRBJ2-7; TRBD1 matches 8 bases. Germline CDR1 DFQATT, CDR2 SNEGSKA (reference sequence). V was pared by 0 bases and J by 3 bases, with 4 bases of the junction left unmatched. The CDR3 is made up of 14 amino acids. CDR3 coding DNA: TGCAGTGCTAGAGACCGACAGGGGCTCTACGAGCAGTACTTC. Its translation: CSARDRQGLYEQYF.

The rearrangement joins TRBV12-3 or TRBV12-4 to TRBJ2-5; tentatively, D is TRBD1 (5 bases). With 6 bases removed from V and 2 bases from J, the gap between germline ends came to 13 bases. The CDR3 has 14 amino acids. The CDR3 coding sequence is TGTGCCAGCAGCCCTTGGGGCTCGCAAGAGACCCAGTACTTC. Amino acid sequence: CASSPWGSQETQYF.

This clonotype was observed many times. The gene calls are TRBV24-1 and TRBJ2-1, with 10 positions matching TRBD1. Looked up from germline, CDR1 is KGHDR and CDR2 is SFDVKD. The CDR3 length is 17 residues. The V segment lost 6 bases and the J segment 5 bases; nucleotides outside the gene matches: 12. Here the CDR3 reads CATSPKTGGQADNEQFF. CDR3 bases: TGTGCCACCAGTCCTAAGACAGGGGGCCAAGCTGACAATGAGCAGTTCTTC.

This clonotype has at least ten counts. This chain joins TRBV7-9 and TRBJ2-3; D not resolved. The CDR3 has 13 residues. The V and J ends lost 1 base and 6 bases respectively, with 8 bases between them. The germline gives CDR1 SEHNR, CDR2 FQNEAQ (reference sequence). CDR3 nucleotides: TGTGCCAGCAGCTTAGGCCACCGGGATACGCAGTATTTT. It codes for CASSLGHRDTQYF.

The chain carries TRBV4-1 and TRBJ2-4; possibly TRBD1 for D (6 bases). Trimming stripped 0 bases from V and 6 bases from J, with 12 bases between. CDR1 and CDR2 (germline): MGHRA, YSYEKL. CDR3 length: 15 amino acids. The CDR3 coding sequence is TGCGCCAGCAGCCAAGATCGTGGCAGGGGAAACATTCAGTACTTC. Translated: CASSQDRGRGNIQYF.

There are many counts of this clonotype. The chain is built from TRBV7-2 and TRBJ1-3; D is uncertain. Germline V gene data show CDR1 as SGHTA and CDR2 as FQGNSA. CDR3 length: 15 residues. The ends were cut back, 5 bases at V and 0 bases at J, with 11 bases in the middle. The CDR3 DNA is TGTGCCAGCAGCATAAGACCGAGCTCTGGAAACACCATATATTTT. It yields the protein CASSIRPSSGNTIYF.

This clonotype was counted a few times. The chain links TRBV7-2 to TRBJ1-3; TRBD1 matches 10 bases. J was trimmed by 4 bases and V by 5 bases; bases with no gene match: 5. Looked up from germline, CDR1 is SGHTA and CDR2 is FQGNSA. The CDR3 is 15 residues long. This chain's CDR3 is CASSRDRGRGNTIYF. DNA for the CDR3: TGTGCCAGCAGCAGGGACAGGGGACGGGGAAACACCATATATTTT.

In this sample, this clonotype turned up a few times. The rearrangement uses TRBV2 and TRBJ2-5, with D perhaps TRBD2 (6 bases). The CDR3 spans 12 residues. Germline-derived CDR1 and CDR2 are SNHLY and FYNNEI. The ends were cut back, 6 bases at V and 3 bases at J, with 8 bases in the middle. The CDR3 region is CASRRDEETQYF. CDR3 sequence (DNA): TGTGCCAGCAGGCGGGACGAAGAGACCCAGTACTTC.

This clonotype was seen a handful of times. The chain carries TRBV29-1 and TRBJ1-6, with D perhaps TRBD1 (5 bases). The germline V gene encodes CDR1 SQVTM and CDR2 ANQGSEA. Trimming left V 5 bases short and J 4 bases short, with 12 bases between. The CDR3 is 14 residues long. CDR3 nucleotide sequence: TGCAGCGTTCGGGGGGGAGGATATAATTCACCCCTCCACTTT. Translating it yields CSVRGGGYNSPLHF.

This clonotype has just a few counts. The CDR3 bases are TGTGCCACCGGCCAGGGGTCCCAAGAGACCCAGTACTTC. This translates into CATGQGSQETQYF. This rearrangement joins TRBV24-1 to TRBJ2-5, with D possibly TRBD1 on 6 matching bases. Per germline, CDR1 KGHDR and CDR2 SFDVKD. The CDR3 contains 13 residues. V was shortened by 9 bases and J by 1 base, with 11 bases between the two germline ends.

Note on this clonotype: One end of the junction varies from germline; a read error may be responsible. This chain connects TRBV7-7 to TRBJ2-3; D gene uncertain. Germline V gene sequence: CDR1 SSHAT, CDR2 FNYEAQ (reference sequence). This CDR3 has 14 residues. The CDR3 DNA sequence: TGTGCTAGCAGCTTAGGAAGTGGCGCAGATACGCAGTATTTT. It translates to CASSLGSGADTQYF.